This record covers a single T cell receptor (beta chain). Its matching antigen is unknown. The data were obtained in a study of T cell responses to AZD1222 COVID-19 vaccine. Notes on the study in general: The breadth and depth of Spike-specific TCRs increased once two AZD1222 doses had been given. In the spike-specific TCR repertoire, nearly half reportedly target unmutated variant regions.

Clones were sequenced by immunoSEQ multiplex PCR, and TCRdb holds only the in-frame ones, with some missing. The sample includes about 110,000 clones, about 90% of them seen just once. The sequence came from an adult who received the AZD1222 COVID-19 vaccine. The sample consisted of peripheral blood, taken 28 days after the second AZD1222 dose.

The CDR3 region has the DNA TGTGCCAGCACGGGACAGCGAAACACCATATATTTT. Translation gives CASTGQRNTIYF. The chain employs TRBV21-1 and TRBJ1-3; TRBD1 is the table's D call, not checked against the DNA. TRBV21-1 counts as a pseudogene. This CDR3 region has 12 residues.